One sample yielded the 11 T cell receptor beta chains listed below, sequenced in a study of tumor-infiltrating lymphocytes in primary liver carcinoma. Total RNA amounting to around 450 ng was the source from which TCR beta cDNA was made with a constant-region primer. Investigators got TCR beta libraries out of three nested multiplex PCR rounds, done with slightly modified ARM-PCR. Rounds one and two of PCR, each of 10 cycles, were primed with TRBV1-TRBV30 forward primers and a C-beta reverse primer. In TCRdb, the multiplex PCR reads were re-called with MiXCR into one record per CDR3 protein. Of about 310,000 distinct CDR3 sequences in the sample, around three fifths are singletons; the top ten hold about 15%. In addition to blood RNA drawn from unsorted whole blood, germline DNA was extracted. Sequencing was performed on peripheral blood. The receptor source for this set is a woman aged 25 to 39 with primary liver carcinoma and hepatitis B virus infection.

This clonotype was seen just once. The chain joins TRBV6-1 to TRBJ2-1; 7 bases align to TRBD1. The ends lost 10 bases at V and 6 bases at J; junction bases unmatched: 12. CDR1 and CDR2 (germline): MNHNS, SASEGT. The CDR3 length is 14 residues. The CDR3, as DNA: TGTGCCATCGGACGAGGGGCAGGGGGCAATGAGCAGTTCTTC. As protein: CAIGRGAGGNEQFF.

This clonotype has a count of ten or more. The CDR3 reads CASSLYGGGETQYF. The CDR3 coding sequence is TGTGCCAGCAGCTTATACGGGGGTGGAGAGACCCAGTACTTC. The V call is TRBV11-3, the J call TRBJ2-5, with a possible D match to TRBD2 (6 bases). Per germline, CDR1 SGHNT and CDR2 YENEEA. CDR3 length: 14 amino acids. Trimming cost V 2 bases and J 4 bases, with 11 bases left between them.

This clonotype is a singleton in its sample. The junction differs from germline at one of its ends, possibly a read error. J is TRBJ2-7 and V is TRBV5-4, with D perhaps being TRBD1 or TRBD2 (6 bases each). Per germline, CDR1 SGHNT and CDR2 YYREEE (reference sequence). The CDR3 is 15 amino acids. CDR3 nucleotides: TGTGCCAGCAGCTTGGGGGGGGCGGCTTGGGACGAGCAATACTTC. It yields the protein CASSLGGAAWDEQYF.

With respect to this clonotype: It may be a read error: a sequence one base away is much more abundant. No conserved phenylalanine or tryptophan ends this CDR3, so it is likely a read error. The CDR3 sequence is CATTRHSPGGYEQYL. CDR3 DNA: TGTGCCACTACCCGTCATAGTCCGGGTGGTTACGAGCAGTACCTC. The chain links TRBV12-3 or TRBV12-4 to TRBJ2-7, with D unresolved. This CDR3 is built from 15 residues. Trimming cost V 10 bases and J 4 bases, with 23 bases left between them.

The V call is TRBV6-5, the J call TRBJ1-1; D gene unclear. The germline V gene encodes CDR1 MNHEY and CDR2 SVGAGI. This CDR3 region has 15 residues. Trimming pared 6 bases from V and 5 bases from J, leaving 19 bases between. The CDR3 DNA follows: TGTGCCAGCAGCGGTCTCGACATGGTACAAACTGAAGCTTTCTTT. Its translation: CASSGLDMVQTEAFF.

There are a few counts of this clonotype. The chain recombines TRBV12-5 with TRBJ1-6; D might be TRBD1 (6 bases). The ends were cut back, 6 bases at V and 7 bases at J, with 25 bases in the middle. In germline, CDR1 is LGHNT, CDR2 FRNRAP. This CDR3 comprises 18 residues. The CDR3 protein is CASGRPYVPRGRNSPLHF. CDR3 sequence (DNA): TGTGCTAGTGGCCGCCCTTACGTCCCCAGGGGAAGGAATTCACCCCTCCACTTT. The variable domain in full, completed from reference TRBV12-5 and TRBJ1-6, reads DARVTQTPRHKVTEMGQEVTMRCQPILGHNTVFWYRQTMMQGLELLAYFRNRAPLDDSGMPKDRFSAEMPDATLATLKIQPSEPRDSAVYFCASGRPYVPRGRNSPLHFGNGTRLTVT.

This clonotype has just a few counts. This chain connects TRBV12-3 or TRBV12-4 to TRBJ2-1; 7 positions agree with TRBD2. The CDR3 is 13 residues long. V was clipped by 0 bases and J by 11 bases; unmatched bases: 4. CDR3: CASSLAGGVKQFF. Written as DNA, the CDR3 is TGTGCCAGCAGTTTAGCGGGGGGGGTCAAGCAGTTCTTC.

The J gene is TRBJ2-5, the V gene TRBV20-1; D unclear. Germline CDR1 and CDR2: DFQATT and SNEGSKA (reference sequence). The length of the CDR3 is 15 residues. V was cut by 0 bases and J by 1 base, with 12 bases left in between. In nucleotides, the CDR3 is TGCAGTGCTAGAGAGCTTGTGCGGAGCCAAGAGACCCAGTACTTC. Encoded protein: CSARELVRSQETQYF.

A note on this clonotype: The CDR3 does not close with the conserved phenylalanine or tryptophan, likely indicating a read error. The rearrangement joins TRBV7-9 to TRBJ2-5; 10 positions match TRBD2. Per the germline V gene, CDR1 is SEHNR and CDR2 is FQNEAQ (reference sequence). The CDR3 runs to 15 residues. J was trimmed by 3 bases and V by 4 bases; bases with no gene match: 5. CDR3 region: CASSYWTSGKETQYS. The CDR3 DNA reads TGTGCCAGCAGCTACTGGACTAGCGGAAAAGAGACCCAGTACTCC.

This clonotype was seen only a few times. A much larger clone is a single base away; this may be a read error. DNA of the CDR3: TGCAGCATTGTAGGGTGGACCGGGGAGCTGTTTTTT. This codes for CSIVGWTGELFF. This sequence joins TRBV29-1 and TRBJ2-2, with unresolved D. The CDR3 contains 12 residues. The V gene lost 8 bases and the J gene lost 5 bases, with 12 bases spanning the gap. CDR1 SQVTM and CDR2 ANQGSEA come from the germline V gene.

The J gene is TRBJ2-1, the V gene TRBV14; 7 bases agree with TRBD2. J gave up 0 bases and V 1 base, and 12 bases lay outside the gene matches. Germline assignment: CDR1 SGHDN and CDR2 FVKESK. CDR3 size: 19 residues. The CDR3 spells CASSQGVSLADFSYNEQFF. The CDR3 region has the DNA TGTGCCAGCAGCCAAGGGGTGTCTCTAGCGGACTTCTCCTACAATGAGCAGTTCTTC. Using reference TRBV14 and TRBJ2-1 for the parts outside the CDR3, the full variable domain is EAGVTQFPSHSVIEKGQTVTLRCDPISGHDNLYWYRRVMGKEIKFLLHFVKESKQDESGMPNNRFLAERTGGTYSTLKVQPAELEDSGVYFCASSQGVSLADFSYNEQFFGPGTRLTVL.